Presented here are 21 T cell receptor beta chains from one specimen sequenced in a study of T cells in Graves' hyperthyroidism and ophthalmopathy. Amplified regions were TCR beta CDR3 sequences from RNA transcripts. First-round RT-PCR with HTBI primers amplified the TCR CDR3 region. TCRdb re-analysed the multiplex PCR reads in MiXCR, keeping a single row per CDR3 protein. Among around 600,000 distinct CDR3 sequences listed, over 40% were seen once. Material for sequencing was peripheral blood or thyroid tissue (not recorded which). The receptor set was obtained from an adult man with Graves' disease, either hyperthyroidism or ophthalmopathy (not recorded which).

The chain employs TRBV10-3 and TRBJ1-1; 9 nucleotides align to TRBD1. CDR3 length: 14 residues. V dropped 6 bases and J dropped 5; count of bases not matched to a gene: 7. CDR1 is ENHRY, CDR2 SYGVKD, per germline. This CDR3 reads CAIRAGTGHTEAFF. CDR3 in DNA: TGTGCCATCAGGGCCGGGACAGGGCATACTGAAGCTTTCTTT.

For this clonotype: A junction end diverges from the germline sequence, so it may reflect a read error. The genes are TRBV25-1 and TRBJ1-6, with 8 positions matching TRBD1. Germline CDR1 reads MGHDK; CDR2 reads SYGVNS. The CDR3 totals 15 residues. The CDR3 loop reads CAGRETGVYNSPLHF. CDR3 DNA sequence: TGTGCCGGCAGAGAGACAGGGGTGTATAATTCACCCCTCCACTTT. Full variable domain (missing parts from reference TRBV25-1 and TRBJ1-6): EADIYQTPRYLVIGTGKKITLECSQTMGHDKMYWYQQDPGMELHLIHYSYGVNSTEKGDLSSESTVSRIRTEHFPLTLESARPSHTSQYLCAGRETGVYNSPLHFGNGTRLTVT.

The chain uses TRBV29-1 and TRBJ1-2, with D perhaps TRBD1 (5 bases). The V gene lost 4 bases and the J gene lost 5 bases, with 17 bases spanning the gap. CDR1 is SQVTM, CDR2 ANQGSEA, per germline. The CDR3 totals 14 residues. The CDR3 sequence is CSVGNGTFEYGYTF. The CDR3 nucleotides read TGCAGCGTTGGAAACGGGACTTTTGAATATGGCTACACCTTC.

V is TRBV5-6 and J is TRBJ1-4; unclear D gene. V gave up 2 bases and J gave up 4 bases, with 12 bases separating them. Per germline, CDR1 SGHDT and CDR2 YYEEEE. This CDR3 region has 15 residues. CDR3 sequence (DNA): TGTGCCAGCAGCTTAGTAGGAAGCGGTAATGAAAAACTGTTTTTT. Translation gives CASSLVGSGNEKLFF.

The chain joins TRBV30 to TRBJ1-4; D not resolved. There are 14 residues in the CDR3. The V end lost 3 bases, the J end lost 4 bases, and 12 bases lay between the germline ends. The germline gives CDR1 GTSNPN, CDR2 SVGIG (reference sequence). The CDR3 sequence is CAWRSASGNEKLFF. The DNA of the CDR3 is TGTGCCTGGAGGTCGGCCTCGGGTAATGAAAAACTGTTTTTT.

The chain joins TRBV6-1 to TRBJ1-4, with 7 bases lining up with TRBD1. The germline gives CDR1 MNHNS, CDR2 SASEGT. V shed 5 bases and J 8 bases; nucleotides not matched to a gene: 5. The CDR3 contains 13 residues. The CDR3 region has the DNA TGTGCCAGCAGTCTCAGGGGGGCCGAAAAACTGTTTTTT. Protein: CASSLRGAEKLFF.

In this sample, this clonotype turned up many times. The chain uses TRBV24-1 and TRBJ2-7, with TRBD1 identical over 7 bases. Germline CDR1 KGHDR, CDR2 SFDVKD. The CDR3 extends over 15 amino acids. The V segment lost 3 bases and the J segment 3 bases; nucleotides outside the gene matches: 7. The CDR3, as DNA: TGTGCCACCAGTGATCCGACAGGGCCGTTCTACGAGCAGTACTTC. Translation gives CATSDPTGPFYEQYF.

This clonotype was picked up a small number of times. This chain links TRBV10-2 with TRBJ1-1, with D maybe TRBD1 (5 bases). This CDR3 has 16 residues. Germline V CDR1 and CDR2: WSHSY, SAAADI. The V and J ends lost 0 bases and 3 bases respectively, with 14 bases between them. DNA of the CDR3: TGCGCCAGCAGTGAGTCTGAGGGACCTCAGCACACTGAAGCTTTCTTT. It codes for CASSESEGPQHTEAFF.

There are a few counts of this clonotype. The chain carries TRBV19 and TRBJ2-5; TRBD1 matches 9 bases. With V trimmed by 3 bases and J by 4 bases, 6 bases remained unmatched. The CDR3 has 15 amino acids. Per germline, CDR1 LNHDA and CDR2 SQIVND (reference sequence). Written as DNA, the CDR3 is TGTGCCAGTAGTATTGGGACAGGGTCATCAGAGACCCAGTACTTC. It specifies CASSIGTGSSETQYF. Together with reference TRBV19 and TRBJ2-5, the CDR3 gives the full variable domain: DGGITQSPKYLFRKEGQNVTLSCEQNLNHDAMYWYRQDPGQGLRLIYYSQIVNDFQKGDIAEGYSVSREKKESFPLTVTSAQKNPTAFYLCASSIGTGSSETQYFGPGTRLLVL.

This clonotype occurred a few times. A read error may produce the germline difference seen at one junction end. The chain combines TRBV10-3 with TRBJ1-5; no reliable D call. Germline CDR1 reads ENHRY; CDR2 reads SYGVKD. The length of the CDR3 is 15 residues. The CDR3 protein is CASSYSGPSDQPQHF. The CDR3 coding sequence is TGTGCCAGCAGTTACAGCGGACCCTCCGATCAGCCCCAGCATTTT.

V is TRBV20-1 and J is TRBJ2-7; the match to TRBD1 covers 10 bases. J was trimmed by 2 bases and V by 6 bases; bases with no gene match: 16. Germline V gene sequence: CDR1 DFQATT, CDR2 SNEGSKA (reference sequence). CDR3 size: 17 residues. The chain's CDR3 is CSASDRGRRETAYEQYF. The CDR3 nucleotides read TGCAGTGCCTCAGACAGGGGGCGACGGGAGACCGCCTACGAGCAGTACTTC.

V gene TRBV12-3 or TRBV12-4 combines with J gene TRBJ1-5, with a tentative D call TRBD1 (5 bases). V lost 6 bases and J 8 bases, leaving 11 bases between the germline ends. The CDR3 loop spans 12 amino acids. The chain's CDR3 is CASRGGPKPQHF. In nucleotides, the CDR3 is TGTGCCAGCAGGGGGGGACCGAAGCCCCAGCATTTT.

This clonotype showed up many times. One end of the junction is discordant with germline, which a read error may explain. The chain employs TRBV7-6 and TRBJ2-5, with D possibly TRBD1 on 6 matching bases. Germline V CDR1 and CDR2: SGHVS, FNYEAQ. The CDR3 is 12 residues long. The DNA for the CDR3 is TGTGCCAGCAGCTTAGACAGGGAGAACCAGTACTTC. Translated: CASSLDRENQYF. Filled out from reference TRBV7-6 and TRBJ2-5, the complete variable domain reads GAGVSQSPRYKVTKRGQDVALRCDPISGHVSLYWYRQALGQGPEFLTYFNYEAQQDKSGLPNDRFSAERPEGSISTLTIQRTEQRDSAMYRCASSLDRENQYFGPGTRLLVL.

The V gene is TRBV7-2, the J gene TRBJ1-5, with a weak D call TRBD1 (5 bases). The germline CDR1 and CDR2 sequences are SGHTA and FQGNSA. The CDR3 has 14 amino acids. V was cut by 5 bases and J by 14 bases, with 22 bases left in between. The CDR3 here is CASSLLGDVGYEHF. The CDR3 DNA reads TGTGCCAGCAGCCTCCTCGGGGACGTCGGCTACGAGCATTTT.

This clonotype was recorded at least ten times. The gene calls are TRBV10-3 and TRBJ1-5; D unclear. CDR1 ENHRY and CDR2 SYGVKD come from the germline V gene. Trimming removed 4 bases from V and 4 bases from J, with 5 bases in between. This CDR3 has 12 amino acids. This CDR3 reads CAISGGNQPQHF. For the CDR3, the DNA is TGTGCCATCAGTGGGGGTAATCAGCCCCAGCATTTT.

This clonotype was seen only once. V gene TRBV24-1 combines with J gene TRBJ2-5; D unresolved. Germline values: CDR1 KGHDR, CDR2 SFDVKD. The CDR3 has 15 amino acids. V lost 1 base, J lost 9 bases, and 17 bases lay in between. The CDR3 region has the DNA TGTGCCACCAGTGATTTCGCAGAAGCCAATCAGCCCCAGTACTTC. Its translation: CATSDFAEANQPQYF.

In nucleotides, the CDR3 is TGTGCCAGTAGTATGTCCGAGGGTGAGACCCAGTACTTC. This translates into CASSMSEGETQYF. The V gene is TRBV19, the J gene TRBJ2-5; the D gene is possibly TRBD2 (5 bases). Deletions cut 3 bases from V and 5 bases from J, with 10 bases between. The germline CDR1 and CDR2 sequences are LNHDA and SQIVND (reference sequence). The CDR3 length is 13 residues.

V is TRBV24-1 and J is TRBJ2-7; TRBD1 matches 8 bases. Germline loops: CDR1 KGHDR, CDR2 SFDVKD. This CDR3 is 13 amino acids long. With V trimmed by 4 bases and J by 4 bases, 2 bases remained unmatched. CDR3 in DNA: TGTGCCACCAGTGAGACAGGGGTGTACGAGCAGTACTTC. Encoded protein: CATSETGVYEQYF.

This clonotype was found many times. The chain combines TRBV20-1 with TRBJ1-5, with D perhaps TRBD1 (5 bases). CDR1 and CDR2 (germline): DFQATT, SNEGSKA (reference sequence). Trimming shortened V by 3 bases and J by 1 base, and 10 bases separated the two germline ends. The CDR3 is 14 amino acids. CDR3 DNA: TGCAGTGCTAGCGAGGACATAAGCAATCAGCCCCAGCATTTT. Protein: CSASEDISNQPQHF.

Many counts were recorded for this clonotype. This rearrangement joins TRBV25-1 to TRBJ2-2; TRBD1 is a possible D gene (6 bases). The CDR3 runs 16 residues. V was clipped by 3 bases and J by 6 bases, with 17 bases between them. Per germline, CDR1 MGHDK and CDR2 SYGVNS. The CDR3 sequence: CASSDNTGSMPGELFF. CDR3 coding DNA: TGTGCCAGCAGTGATAATACAGGGAGTATGCCCGGGGAGCTGTTTTTT.

This sequence joins TRBV15 and TRBJ1-1, with D unclear. V was trimmed by 3 bases and J by 1 base, leaving 9 bases between them. The length of the CDR3 is 14 residues. Germline CDR1 reads LNHNV; CDR2 reads YYDKDF (reference sequence). Written as DNA, the CDR3 is TGTGCCACCAGCAGCAACGGAGGGAACACTGAAGCTTTCTTT. Residues: CATSSNGGNTEAFF.